Listed here are 23 T cell receptor beta chains from one sample, sequenced in a study of tumor-infiltrating lymphocytes in primary liver carcinoma. The researchers produced TCR beta cDNA from approximately 540 ng total RNA with a constant-region primer. Three nested multiplex PCR rounds, a slightly modified ARM-PCR, produced the libraries for TCR beta. The two initial PCR rounds, about 9 cycles each, used TRBV1-TRBV30 forward and C-beta reverse primers. Each CDR3 protein is one row after TCRdb ran MiXCR on the multiplex PCR reads. The sample lists approximately 120,000 distinct CDR3 sequences; 55% to 75% were seen once. Co-extraction of both nucleic acids (RNA and DNA) used roughly 20-34 mg of unsorted bulk tissue. Sequencing was carried out using liver tumor tissue from sampling region 3. Specified subset: tumor region T3, left-lateral pole. The receptor source for this set is a woman aged 60-70 years with primary liver carcinoma and hepatitis B virus infection.

This clonotype was picked up one time. This chain joins TRBV11-2 and TRBJ2-1; 7 nucleotides match TRBD2. The J segment lost 8 bases and the V segment lost 9 bases, leaving 22 bases of the junction unmatched. Germline CDR1 SGHAT, CDR2 FQNNGV. This CDR3 spans 17 amino acids. The CDR3 nucleotides are TGTGCCAGTAGCAGGAGACTAGTGGGAGGGCCGGGTGATGAGCAGTTCTTC. This gives the protein CASSRRLVGGPGDEQFF.

At least ten counts were recorded for this clonotype. The chain is built from TRBV12-3 or TRBV12-4 and TRBJ1-3; 7 bases are a match to TRBD1. The CDR3 loop spans 15 amino acids. V was pared by 5 bases and J by 3 bases, with 7 bases of the junction left unmatched. The CDR3 sequence: CASSLTGKHGNTIYF. In nucleotides, the CDR3 is TGTGCCAGCAGTCTGACAGGGAAACATGGAAACACCATATATTTT.

The chain joins TRBV5-1 to TRBJ2-5; D unclear. V was shortened by 4 bases and J by 4 bases, with 11 bases between the two germline ends. Germline lookup yields CDR1 SGHRS and CDR2 YFSETQ. There are 13 residues in the CDR3. CDR3 coding DNA: TGCGCCAGCAGCCTGGATTCCCCAGAGACCCAGTACTTC. Translated, it gives CASSLDSPETQYF.

A word on this clonotype: A single base separates this from a much larger clone, so it may be a read error. The chain has TRBV6-2 or TRBV6-3 and TRBJ2-2, with D unresolved. The CDR3 is 14 residues long. CDR1 and CDR2 (germline): MNHEY, SVGEGT. The ends were cut back, 6 bases at V and 3 bases at J, with 11 bases in the middle. The CDR3 nucleotides read TGTGCCAGCAGCCCGACAAGCGACACCGGGGAGCTGTTTTTT. Translated: CASSPTSDTGELFF.

This clonotype has a count of ten or more. The chain couples TRBV29-1 to TRBJ2-3; D uncertain. Germline loops: CDR1 SQVTM, CDR2 ANQGSEA. Trimming left V 4 bases short and J 6 bases short, with 5 bases between. CDR3 length equals 10 residues. The CDR3 loop reads CSVGLDTQYF. CDR3 nucleotides: TGCAGCGTTGGCCTTGATACGCAGTATTTT.

Concerning this clonotype itself: This could be a read error, since a much larger clone is one nucleotide away. The CDR3 loop is CANSPILEAGSNQPQHF. The CDR3 DNA reads as TGTGCCAACAGCCCAATCCTTGAGGCAGGCAGCAATCAGCCCCAGCATTTT. The chain is built from TRBV12-3 or TRBV12-4 and TRBJ1-5, with D unresolved. V gave up 10 bases and J gave up 1 base, with 23 bases separating them. The length of the CDR3 is 17 residues.

Worth noting for this clonotype: This may stem from a read error, because a much larger clone lies one nucleotide away. The chain joins TRBV5-4 to TRBJ2-1, with TRBD2 matching over 9 bases. The CDR3 is 14 residues long. The germline V gene encodes CDR1 SGHNT and CDR2 YYREEE (reference sequence). CDR3 DNA sequence: TGTGCCAACAGCCTTTTGGTAGCGGGAGATGAGCAGTTCTTC. Protein sequence: CANSLLVAGDEQFF.

About this clonotype itself: A read error may account for a junction end that differs from germline. The chain uses TRBV6-6 and TRBJ2-1; maybe TRBD2 (6 bases). This CDR3 is built from 16 residues. Per germline, CDR1 MNHNY and CDR2 SVGAGI (reference sequence). CDR3 sequence (DNA): TGTGCCAGCGGTATAATAGTGGGAGGTCCCGACAATGAGCTGTTCTTC. This translates into CASGIIVGGPDNELFF.

On this clonotype itself: The junction does not match germline at one end; this may be a read error. V is TRBV11-2 and J is TRBJ1-2; no clear D gene. The CDR3 consists of 13 residues. CDR1 and CDR2 (germline): SGHAT, FQNNGV. CDR3 in amino acids: CASSLDSNYCYTF. The CDR3 bases are TGTGCCAGCAGCTTAGACAGCAACTATTGCTATACCTTC.

Turning to this clonotype: The germline gene is not matched at one end of the junction; a read error may be the cause. The V gene is TRBV7-8, the J gene TRBJ2-7; D unresolved. Germline CDR1 reads SGHVS; CDR2 reads FQNEAQ. This CDR3 has 13 amino acids. The CDR3 is CASSLAVSYGQYF. The CDR3 region has the DNA TGTGCCAGCAGCTTAGCGGTAAGCTACGGGCAGTACTTC.

This clonotype was found many times. The rearrangement links TRBV11-3 to TRBJ2-7; TRBD1 or TRBD2 may be the D gene (6 bases each). The germline V gene encodes CDR1 SGHNT and CDR2 YENEEA. This CDR3 has 19 amino acids. V lost 5 bases to trimming and J lost 2 bases, with 28 bases between them. In nucleotides, the CDR3 is TGTGCCAGCAGCCCCACGTGGGGGGCCCTTGGGCTGGAGACCTACGAGCAGTACTTC. This codes for CASSPTWGALGLETYEQYF. Looking up the rest from reference TRBV11-3 and TRBJ2-7 gives the full variable domain: EAGVVQSPRYKIIEKKQPVAFWCNPISGHNTLYWYLQNLGQGPELLIRYENEEAVDDSQLPKDRFSAERLKGVDSTLKIQPAELGDSAVYLCASSPTWGALGLETYEQYFGPGTRLTVT.

In regard to this clonotype: One base away lies a much larger clone, so this may be a sequencing read error. V usage is TRBV30 and J usage is TRBJ2-5, with unresolved D. CDR1 GTSNPN and CDR2 SVGIG come from the germline V gene (reference sequence). The CDR3 extends over 14 amino acids. Deletions cut 2 bases from V and 2 bases from J, with 12 bases between. The CDR3 reads CAWSLLRAQETQYF. The CDR3, as DNA: TGTGCCTGGAGTTTACTCCGCGCTCAAGAGACCCAGTACTTC.

To note about this clonotype: Lacking the conserved final phenylalanine or tryptophan, this CDR3 likely reflects a read error. The chain recombines TRBV29-1 with TRBJ2-5, with no clear D. Germline V CDR1 and CDR2: SQVTM, ANQGSEA. The germline V and J ends were trimmed by 8 bases and 5 bases, with 18 bases remaining between them. The CDR3 is 13 amino acids. This CDR3 is CSIFRSSLETQYL. The CDR3, as DNA: TGCAGCATCTTCAGATCGAGCTTGGAGACCCAGTACTTA.

About this clonotype itself: A read error may produce the germline difference seen at one junction end. The chain recombines TRBV12-3 or TRBV12-4 with TRBJ1-2, with TRBD1 matching over 7 bases. CDR3 length equals 14 residues. CDR3 in amino acids: CVSSGSGGNYGYTF. In nucleotides, the CDR3 is TGTGTCAGCAGTGGGTCAGGGGGTAACTATGGCTACACCTTC.

A remark on this clonotype: This clone may be a read error of a much larger clone one base away. The chain has TRBV4-2 and TRBJ2-1, with D possibly matching TRBD2 (5 bases). This CDR3 has 15 residues. V lost 0 bases and J 5 bases, leaving 11 bases between the germline ends. Germline CDR1 and CDR2: LGHNA and YNFKEQ. This CDR3 is CASSQDSGVDNEQFF. Written as DNA, the CDR3 is TGTGCCAGCAGCCAAGACTCCGGGGTCGACAATGAGCAGTTCTTC.

In this sample, this clonotype turned up a few times. A much larger clone is a single base away; this may be a read error. The chain recombines TRBV6-5 with TRBJ2-7, with a weak D call TRBD2 (6 bases). The CDR3 totals 14 residues. Germline CDR1 reads MNHEY; CDR2 reads SVGAGI. The CDR3 spells CVSRPDGSSYEQYF. CDR3 DNA: TGTGTCAGCAGACCGGACGGGAGCTCCTACGAGCAGTACTTC.

Of note for this clonotype: A read error may be the cause here, since a much bigger clone is one base away. The CDR3 spells CAINNRGGRDNEQFF. CDR3 DNA: TGTGCCATCAACAACAGGGGAGGGCGGGACAATGAGCAGTTCTTC. The chain links TRBV10-3 to TRBJ2-1; D is possibly TRBD1 or TRBD2 (7 bases each). V was trimmed by 7 bases and J by 5 bases, leaving 18 bases between them. The CDR3 runs to 15 residues. Germline CDR1 is ENHRY and CDR2 is SYGVKD.

Relative to its sample, this clonotype is medium-sized. This chain links TRBV11-2 with TRBJ2-3; D is unclear. V was clipped by 0 bases and J by 5 bases, with 9 bases between them. Per germline, CDR1 SGHAT and CDR2 FQNNGV. This CDR3 is built from 14 residues. This CDR3 is CASSLEVGRDTQYF. The CDR3, as DNA: TGTGCCAGCAGCTTAGAAGTCGGCCGAGATACGCAGTATTTT.

The V and J genes are TRBV5-1 and TRBJ1-5; no clear D. Per the germline V gene, CDR1 is SGHRS and CDR2 is YFSETQ. The CDR3 is 13 residues long. V lost 4 bases to trimming and J lost 5 bases, with 10 bases between them. The CDR3 bases are TGCGCCAGCAGCACCGGACGAGATCAGCCCCAGCATTTT. It yields the protein CASSTGRDQPQHF.

Worth noting for this clonotype: A much larger clone differs by one base, so this may be a read error. The rearrangement joins TRBV6-5 to TRBJ1-5; D may be TRBD1 (6 bases). This CDR3 is built from 16 residues. Germline values: CDR1 MNHEY, CDR2 SVGAGI. Here the CDR3 DNA reads TGTGCCAACAGTCTACATGGACAGTATAGCAATCAGCCCCAGCATTTT. This encodes CANSLHGQYSNQPQHF.

A note on this clonotype: At one boundary the junction diverges from the germline segment, which might be a read error. The V and J genes are TRBV11-2 and TRBJ2-7; no clear D. Looked up from germline, CDR1 is SGHAT and CDR2 is FQNNGV. The CDR3 is 10 amino acids. The CDR3 nucleotides read TGTACCAGCAGCAACTGCGAGCAGTACTTC. Amino acid sequence: CTSSNCEQYF. The whole variable domain, filled in from reference TRBV11-2 and TRBJ2-7, reads EAGVAQSPRYKIIEKRQSVAFWCNPISGHATLYWYQQILGQGPKLLIQFQNNGVVDDSQLPKDRFSAERLKGVDSTLKIQPAKLEDSAVYLCTSSNCEQYFGPGTRLTVT.

This clonotype was seen at least ten times. The CDR3 loop is CASSKRLRQVINYGYTF. CDR3 bases: TGTGCCAGCAGCAAGAGGCTTCGGCAGGTGATCAACTATGGCTACACCTTC. The rearrangement links TRBV5-6 to TRBJ1-2, with D uncertain. This CDR3 region has 17 residues. The V end lost 4 bases, the J end lost 2 bases, and 21 bases lay between the germline ends. The V gene's germline CDR1 is SGHDT and CDR2 YYEEEE.

A remark on this clonotype: Compared with germline, one end of the junction differs, possibly owing to a read error. The chain carries TRBV29-1 and TRBJ2-1, with 10 bases matching TRBD2. The CDR3 spans 16 residues. Germline CDR1 SQVTM, CDR2 ANQGSEA. CDR3 sequence reads: CSVEEGSGRAYNEQSF. The CDR3 DNA follows: TGCAGCGTTGAAGAAGGGAGCGGGAGGGCCTACAACGAGCAGTCCTTC.